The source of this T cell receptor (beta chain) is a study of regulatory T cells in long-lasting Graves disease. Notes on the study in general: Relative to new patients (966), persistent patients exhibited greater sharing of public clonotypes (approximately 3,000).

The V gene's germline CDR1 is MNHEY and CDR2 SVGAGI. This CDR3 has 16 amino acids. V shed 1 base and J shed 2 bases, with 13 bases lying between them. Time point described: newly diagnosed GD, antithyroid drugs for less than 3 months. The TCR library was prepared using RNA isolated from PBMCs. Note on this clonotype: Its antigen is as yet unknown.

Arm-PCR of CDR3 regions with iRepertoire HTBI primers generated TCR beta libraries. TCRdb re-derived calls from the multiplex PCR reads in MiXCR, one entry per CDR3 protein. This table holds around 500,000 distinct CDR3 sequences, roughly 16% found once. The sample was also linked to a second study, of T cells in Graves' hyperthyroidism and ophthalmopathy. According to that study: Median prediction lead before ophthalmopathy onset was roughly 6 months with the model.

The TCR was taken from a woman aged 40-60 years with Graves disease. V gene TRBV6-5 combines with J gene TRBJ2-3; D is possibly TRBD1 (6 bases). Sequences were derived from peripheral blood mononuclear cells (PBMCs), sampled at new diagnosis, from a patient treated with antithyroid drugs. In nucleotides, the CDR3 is TGTGCCAGCAGTTACTGGTCGACAGGACACACAGATACGCAGTATTTT. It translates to CASSYWSTGHTDTQYF.